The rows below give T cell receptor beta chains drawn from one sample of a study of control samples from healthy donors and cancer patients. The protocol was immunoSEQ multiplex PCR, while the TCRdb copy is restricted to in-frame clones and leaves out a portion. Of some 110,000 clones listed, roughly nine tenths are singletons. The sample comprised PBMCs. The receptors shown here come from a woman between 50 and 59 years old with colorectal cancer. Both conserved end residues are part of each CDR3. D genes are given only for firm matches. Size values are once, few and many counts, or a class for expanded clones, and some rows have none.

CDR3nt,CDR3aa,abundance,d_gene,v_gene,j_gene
TGTGCCAGCAGTTCGGAGGCTGAAGCTTTCTTT,CASSSEAEAFF,.,.,TRBV28,TRBJ1-1
TGTGCTAGCAGTCCCTCCGGGACAGTCGAAGAGACCCAGTACTTC,CASSPSGTVEETQYF,.,TRBD1,TRBV7-7,TRBJ2-5
TGTGCCAGCAGCTTGCTCAGGGGGAACACTGAAGCTTTCTTT,CASSLLRGNTEAFF,.,.,TRBV11-1,TRBJ1-1
TGTGCCACCAGCGGAGAAGTACAAGAGACCCAGTACTTC,CATSGEVQETQYF,.,.,TRBV15,TRBJ2-5
TGTGCCAGCACGGGGCTGGAATCACCCCTCCACTTT,CASTGLESPLHF,.,.,TRBV2,TRBJ1-6
TGTGCCAGCACTAAGACAGGGGATCAAGAGACCCAGTACTTC,CASTKTGDQETQYF,.,TRBD1,TRBV27,TRBJ2-5
TGTGCCAGCAGGGATGGGACAGGGTACGAGCAGTACTTC,CASRDGTGYEQYF,once,TRBD1,TRBV27,TRBJ2-7
TGTGCCAGCAGTTTCAATCGGGATCAGCCCCAGCATTTT,CASSFNRDQPQHF,.,.,TRBV12-3/TRBV12-4,TRBJ1-5
TGTGCCAGCAGCTTAGACAGGGTGGGTGGCTACACCTTC,CASSLDRVGGYTF,.,.,TRBV7-8,TRBJ1-2
TGTGCCAGCAGGGCCCTTAACCGAGCCGGGGAGCTGTTTTTT,CASRALNRAGELFF,.,.,TRBV27,TRBJ2-2
TGTGCCAGCAGTGGACCGATTAGCACAGATACGCAGTATTTT,CASSGPISTDTQYF,.,.,TRBV25-1,TRBJ2-3
TGTGCCAGCAGCGAGGTGGGCAATTCACCCCTCCACTTT,CASSEVGNSPLHF,.,.,TRBV5-4,TRBJ1-6
TGTGCCCAACTAGGGAACTATGGCTACACCTTC,CAQLGNYGYTF,.,.,TRBV30,TRBJ1-2
TGTGCCAGCAGTTCTGGACAGGGGGCAGGGGAGCAGTACTTC,CASSSGQGAGEQYF,.,TRBD1,TRBV6-5,TRBJ2-7